The sequence of this T cell receptor (beta chain) was determined in a study of blood T cell repertoires in COVID-19. Study overall: Specimens from acute and convalescent COVID-19 originated in the United States, Italy and Spain. PBMCs, B-cell-depleted T cells, or T cells provided the cDNA or gDNA that made up the material.

The length of the CDR3 is 14 residues. Trimming cost V 4 bases and J 3 bases, with 13 bases left between them. Germline V gene lookup returns CDR1 SGHNT and CDR2 YYREEE (reference sequence). The table came from immunoSEQ multiplex PCR; TCRdb's copy has only in-frame clones and leaves some out. The table has about 62,000 clones, just over 85% seen once. Sequences were obtained from peripheral blood. The receptor comes from a woman aged 80 or over with acute or convalescent COVID-19. V and J are TRBV5-4 and TRBJ1-1, with D hard to call. This CDR3 reads CASSPDPRDTEAFF. The CDR3 bases are TGTGCCAGCAGCCCCGACCCCCGGGACACTGAAGCTTTCTTT.